This paragraph covers one T cell receptor (beta chain) sequence. Its antigen is unknown. Profiled with immunoSEQ multiplex PCR; TCRdb holds only in-frame clones, not every one. The sample has 27,000 or so clones; around 85% are singletons. This sample was taken from a study of cytotoxic CD8 clonotypes in ibrutinib-treated CLL. The CDR3 covers 14 residues. The germline CDR1 and CDR2 sequences are SNHLY and FYNNEI. Study results and caveats: An increase in clonality occurred at ibrutinib response, followed by a return toward baseline at progression.

The gene calls are TRBV2 and TRBJ2-3; D not resolved. This TCR derives from a human donor with chronic lymphocytic leukemia. The sample here was PBMCs, taken after 24 months of ibrutinib treatment. CDR3 in amino acids: CATRGDWSTDTQYF. In DNA, the CDR3 is TGTGCGACCCGAGGAGACTGGAGCACAGATACGCAGTATTTT.